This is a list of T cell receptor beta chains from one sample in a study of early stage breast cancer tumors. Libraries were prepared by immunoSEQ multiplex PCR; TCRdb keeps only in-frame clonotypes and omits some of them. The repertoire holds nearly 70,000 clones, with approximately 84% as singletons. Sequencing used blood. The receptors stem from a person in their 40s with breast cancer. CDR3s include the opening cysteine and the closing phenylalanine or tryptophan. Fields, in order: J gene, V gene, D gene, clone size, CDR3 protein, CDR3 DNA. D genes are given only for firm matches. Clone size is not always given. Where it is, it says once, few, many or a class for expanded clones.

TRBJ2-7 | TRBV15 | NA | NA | CATSAQGPGDAAYEQYF | TGTGCCACCAGTGCCCAGGGCCCGGGGGACGCAGCCTACGAGCAGTACTTC
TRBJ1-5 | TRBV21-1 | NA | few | CASPAAGRNQPQHF | TGTGCCAGCCCCGCGGCAGGCAGGAATCAGCCCCAGCATTTT
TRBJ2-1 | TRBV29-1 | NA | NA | CSVALLYNEQFF | TGCAGCGTTGCCCTATTGTACAATGAGCAGTTCTTC
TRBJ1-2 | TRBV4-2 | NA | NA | CASSQISSLYGYTF | TGTGCCAGCAGCCAGATCTCCAGTCTCTATGGCTACACCTTC
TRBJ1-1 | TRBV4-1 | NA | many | CASSQGVEVRTEAFF | TGCGCCAGCAGCCAAGGAGTAGAGGTTCGCACTGAAGCTTTCTTT
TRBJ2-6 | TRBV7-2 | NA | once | CASSSYETGANVLTF | TGTGCCAGCAGCTCATATGAAACTGGGGCCAACGTCCTGACTTTC
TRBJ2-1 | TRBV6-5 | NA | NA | CASSYSNGNEQFF | TGTGCCAGCAGTTACTCGAACGGAAATGAGCAGTTCTTC
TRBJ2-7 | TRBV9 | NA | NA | CASSANEGGRAYEQYF | TGTGCCAGCAGCGCGAACGAGGGGGGGAGGGCCTACGAGCAGTACTTC
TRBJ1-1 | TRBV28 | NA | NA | CASSFTNTEAFF | TGTGCCAGCAGTTTTACGAACACTGAAGCTTTCTTT
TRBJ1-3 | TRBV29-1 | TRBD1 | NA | CSAPPGQISGNTIYF | TGCAGCGCCCCTCCGGGACAGATCTCTGGAAACACCATATATTTT
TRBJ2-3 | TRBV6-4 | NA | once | CASSALVTDTQYF | TGTGCCAGCAGTGCTCTAGTAACAGATACGCAGTATTTT
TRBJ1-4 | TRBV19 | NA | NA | CASRRPGGELNEKLFF | TGTGCCAGTAGGCGACCGGGCGGCGAACTTAATGAAAAACTGTTTTTT
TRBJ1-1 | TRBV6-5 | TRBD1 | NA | CASSPGQRNTEAFF | TGTGCCAGCAGTCCGGGACAGAGGAACACTGAAGCTTTCTTT
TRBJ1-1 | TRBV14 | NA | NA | CASNYRVDTEAFF | TGTGCCAGCAACTACAGGGTGGACACTGAAGCTTTCTTT
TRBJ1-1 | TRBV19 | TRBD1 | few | CASSGQGATEAFF | TGTGCCAGTTCAGGACAGGGGGCGACTGAAGCTTTCTTT
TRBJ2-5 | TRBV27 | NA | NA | CASSPGGVQETQYF | TGTGCCAGCAGTCCAGGGGGGGTCCAAGAGACCCAGTACTTC
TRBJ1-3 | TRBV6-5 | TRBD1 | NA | CASSPDRVSGNTIYF | TGTGCCAGCAGCCCGGACAGGGTTAGTGGAAACACCATATATTTT
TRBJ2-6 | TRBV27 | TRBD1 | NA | CASSLRRTGRSGANVLTF | TGTGCCAGCAGTCTCCGTAGGACAGGGAGATCTGGGGCCAACGTCCTGACTTTC
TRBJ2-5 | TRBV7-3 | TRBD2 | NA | CASSSLAGVETQYF | TGTGCCAGCAGCTCACTAGCGGGAGTAGAGACCCAGTACTTC
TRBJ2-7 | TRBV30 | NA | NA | CAWRGAAVPGNEQYF | TGTGCCTGGCGAGGAGCGGCGGTCCCCGGTAACGAGCAGTACTTC
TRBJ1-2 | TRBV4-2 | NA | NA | CASSQAGGSGNGYTF | TGTGCCAGCAGCCAAGCGGGGGGATCAGGAAATGGCTACACCTTC
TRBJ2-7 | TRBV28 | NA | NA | CASSLVDSRSSYEQYF | TGTGCCAGCAGTTTAGTGGACAGTCGGAGCTCCTACGAGCAGTACTTC
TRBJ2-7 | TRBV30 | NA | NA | CAWKREDHSYEQYF | TGTGCCTGGAAAAGAGAGGACCACTCCTACGAGCAGTACTTC
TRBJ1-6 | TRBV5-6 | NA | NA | CASSLEQSEVSPLHF | TGTGCCAGCAGCTTGGAACAGAGTGAGGTTTCACCCCTCCACTTT
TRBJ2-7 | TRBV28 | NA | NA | CASSWSYEQYF | TGTGCCAGCAGTTGGTCCTACGAGCAGTACTTC
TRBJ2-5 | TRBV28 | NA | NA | CASGPLDSPQETQYF | TGTGCCAGCGGTCCCCTTGACAGTCCTCAAGAGACCCAGTACTTC
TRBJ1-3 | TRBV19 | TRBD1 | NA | CASSIGRQGRRSGNTIYF | TGTGCCAGTAGTATAGGCCGACAGGGGAGGAGGAGCGGAAACACCATATATTTT
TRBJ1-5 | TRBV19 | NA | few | CASNSQPQHF | TGTGCCAGTAACTCTCAGCCCCAGCATTTT
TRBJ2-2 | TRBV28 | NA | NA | CASSFIRQGGTGELFF | TGTGCCAGCAGTTTTATTCGGCAGGGTGGCACCGGGGAGCTGTTTTTT
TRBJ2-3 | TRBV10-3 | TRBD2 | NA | CAISAGLVYTDTQYF | TGTGCCATCAGCGCCGGACTAGTCTACACAGATACGCAGTATTTT
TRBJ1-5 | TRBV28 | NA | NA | CASSVSNQPQHF | TGTGCCAGCAGTGTCAGCAATCAGCCCCAGCATTTT
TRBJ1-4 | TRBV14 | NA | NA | CASSVTATNEKLFF | TGTGCCAGCAGCGTGACAGCAACTAATGAAAAACTGTTTTTT
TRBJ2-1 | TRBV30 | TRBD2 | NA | CAWSPGLAGVNEQFF | TGTGCCTGGAGCCCCGGACTAGCGGGAGTCAATGAGCAGTTCTTC
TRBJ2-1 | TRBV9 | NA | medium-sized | CASSVDYHNEQFF | TGTGCCAGCAGCGTAGACTACCACAATGAGCAGTTCTTC
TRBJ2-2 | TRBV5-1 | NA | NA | CASSTTGTGELFF | TGCGCCAGCAGCACAACAGGGACCGGGGAGCTGTTTTTT
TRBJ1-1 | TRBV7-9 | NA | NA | CASSLMAGMNTEAFF | TGTGCCAGCAGCTTAATGGCAGGCATGAACACTGAAGCTTTCTTT
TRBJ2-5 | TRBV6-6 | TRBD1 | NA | CASSGTGIFKETQYF | TGTGCCAGCTCCGGGACAGGGATTTTTAAAGAGACCCAGTACTTC
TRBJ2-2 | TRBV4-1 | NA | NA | CASSQGESRGTGELFF | TGCGCCAGCAGCCAAGGGGAATCCAGGGGCACCGGGGAGCTGTTTTTT
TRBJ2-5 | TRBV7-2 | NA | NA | CASSLQLRETQYF | TGTGCCAGCAGCCTTCAACTACGGGAGACCCAGTACTTC